The 13 T cell receptor beta chains listed next were all sequenced from one sample in a study of OX40 agonist ivuxolimab in advanced cancers. Using immunoSEQ multiplex PCR, the repertoire was profiled, and TCRdb retains in-frame clones only, with some absent. This table holds some 69,000 clones, about three quarters found once. The sequences come from CD4+ or CD8+ T cells sorted from blood, collected in a trial of the OX40 agonist ivuxolimab. These receptors were taken from an adult with an advanced solid tumor such as melanoma, head and neck, liver or kidney cancer.

The V call is TRBV19, the J call TRBJ1-4; D is undetermined. Trimming removed 3 bases at V and 6 bases at J, with 8 bases between. Germline lookup yields CDR1 LNHDA and CDR2 SQIVND (reference sequence). The CDR3 totals 13 residues. For the CDR3, the DNA is TGTGCCAGTAGTATCTCCCCGGATGAAAAACTGTTTTTT. This gives the protein CASSISPDEKLFF.

The rearrangement joins TRBV6-1 to TRBJ2-1; 8 nucleotides match TRBD2. Germline CDR1 and CDR2: MNHNS and SASEGT. There are 13 residues in the CDR3. With V trimmed by 6 bases and J by 7 bases, 5 bases remained unmatched. As DNA, the CDR3 is TGTGCCAGCAGGGAGCGGGGGTGGAATGAGCAGTTCTTC. Translating it yields CASRERGWNEQFF.

The J gene is TRBJ1-2, the V gene TRBV7-2, with D possibly TRBD1 on 6 matching bases. This CDR3 contains 14 residues. The V gene lost 4 bases and the J gene lost 3 bases, with 12 bases spanning the gap. Germline-derived CDR1 and CDR2 are SGHTA and FQGNSA. The CDR3 sequence: CASSSRTADYGYTF. The CDR3, as DNA: TGTGCCAGCAGCTCCCGGACAGCGGACTATGGCTACACCTTC.

The chain employs TRBV28 and TRBJ1-5; 9 bases are shared with TRBD1. With V trimmed by 5 bases and J by 6 bases, 8 bases remained unmatched. Germline values: CDR1 MDHEN, CDR2 SYDVKM. The CDR3 runs 15 residues. CDR3 loop: CASSPGDRVGQPQHF. The CDR3 DNA is TGTGCCAGCAGTCCAGGGGACAGGGTCGGTCAGCCCCAGCATTTT.

The chain uses TRBV7-9 and TRBJ2-3; TRBD2 matches 9 bases. Germline loops: CDR1 SEHNR, CDR2 FQNEAQ (reference sequence). CDR3 length equals 17 residues. V shed 8 bases and J 0 bases; nucleotides not matched to a gene: 12. The CDR3 loop is CASALGSGGLSTDTQYF. The CDR3 DNA reads TGTGCCAGCGCCCTGGGGAGCGGGGGGCTTAGCACAGATACGCAGTATTTT. Full variable domain (remainder filled in from reference TRBV7-9 and TRBJ2-3): DTGVSQNPRHKITKRGQNVTFRCDPISEHNRLYWYRQTLGQGPEFLTYFQNEAQLEKSRLLSDRFSAERPKGSFSTLEIQRTEQGDSAMYLCASALGSGGLSTDTQYFGPGTRLTVL.

This chain joins TRBV10-3 and TRBJ2-2; D remains unclear. The CDR3 totals 13 residues. The V gene lost 6 bases and the J gene lost 5 bases, with 10 bases spanning the gap. Germline CDR1 and CDR2: ENHRY and SYGVKD. Here the CDR3 DNA reads TGTGCCATCAGCCCACTCGAGACCGGGGAGCTGTTTTTT. This translates into CAISPLETGELFF.

This rearrangement joins TRBV7-6 to TRBJ1-5; no clear D. The CDR3 runs to 12 residues. V was trimmed by 4 bases and J by 6 bases, leaving 7 bases between them. Germline assignment: CDR1 SGHVS and CDR2 FNYEAQ. The CDR3 DNA reads as TGTGCCAGCAGCTCGTACGGTCAGCCCCAGCATTTT. Amino acid sequence: CASSSYGQPQHF.

J is TRBJ2-5 and V is TRBV4-1, with D maybe TRBD2 (6 bases). The CDR3 has 14 amino acids. Between the trimmed V and J ends, which lost 1 base and 7 bases, there was a span of 13 bases. CDR1 and CDR2 from the germline V gene are MGHRA and YSYEKL. CDR3 sequence: CASSQGGEEMTQYF. Written as DNA, the CDR3 is TGCGCCAGCAGCCAAGGCGGGGAAGAGATGACCCAGTACTTC.

This sequence joins TRBV7-2 and TRBJ2-1; 9 bases are shared with TRBD2. V lost 1 base to trimming and J lost 9 bases; unmatched junction nucleotides: 7. Germline values: CDR1 SGHTA, CDR2 FQGNSA. The CDR3 is 15 amino acids. The CDR3 DNA sequence: TGTGCCAGCAGCTTAGGGGGACTAGCTGTTGTTGAGCAGTTCTTC. It specifies CASSLGGLAVVEQFF.

The rearrangement uses TRBV6-6 and TRBJ2-7; 8 positions agree with TRBD1. Germline-derived CDR1 and CDR2 are MNHNY and SVGAGI (reference sequence). Trimming removed 7 bases from V and 5 bases from J; junction bases left unmatched: 7. The CDR3 consists of 13 residues. CDR3 protein: CASKGQGFHEQYF. The CDR3 DNA is TGTGCCAGCAAAGGACAGGGTTTCCACGAGCAGTACTTC.

The J gene is TRBJ2-1, the V gene TRBV7-9; no clear D gene. CDR1 and CDR2 from the germline V gene are SEHNR and FQNEAQ (reference sequence). Trimming shortened V by 5 bases and J by 7 bases, and 15 bases separated the two germline ends. The CDR3 covers 14 residues. The CDR3 DNA reads TGTGCCAGCAGCCATCGGACCTCTGGGAATGAGCAGTTCTTC. Translating gives CASSHRTSGNEQFF.

This clone was seen a few times. The rearrangement links TRBV5-1 to TRBJ2-1, with TRBD2 matching over 9 bases. V lost 0 bases to trimming and J lost 2 bases; unmatched junction nucleotides: 3. CDR3 length: 16 residues. CDR1 is SGHRS and CDR2 is YFSETQ in the germline V gene. CDR3 loop: CASSLGRGGPYNEQFF. As DNA, the CDR3 is TGCGCCAGCAGCTTGGGGCGGGGGGGCCCCTACAATGAGCAGTTCTTC.

V is TRBV5-1 and J is TRBJ2-2, with 10 bases lining up with TRBD2. This CDR3 region has 17 residues. CDR1 and CDR2 from the germline V gene are SGHRS and YFSETQ. V was clipped by 0 bases and J by 4 bases; unmatched bases: 6. The CDR3 reads CASSLGLAGVRTGELFF. The CDR3 region has the DNA TGCGCCAGCAGCTTGGGGCTAGCGGGAGTACGCACCGGGGAGCTGTTTTTT.